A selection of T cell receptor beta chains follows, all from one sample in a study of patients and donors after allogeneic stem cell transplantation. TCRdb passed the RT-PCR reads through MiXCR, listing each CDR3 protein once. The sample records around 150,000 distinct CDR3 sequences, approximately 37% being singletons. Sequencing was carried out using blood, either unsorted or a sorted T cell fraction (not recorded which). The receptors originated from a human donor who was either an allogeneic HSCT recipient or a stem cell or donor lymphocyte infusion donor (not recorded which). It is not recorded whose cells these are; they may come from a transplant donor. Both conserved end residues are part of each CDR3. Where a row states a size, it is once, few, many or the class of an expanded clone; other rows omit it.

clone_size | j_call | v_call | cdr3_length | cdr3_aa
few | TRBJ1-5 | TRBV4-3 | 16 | CASSQDAGDSNQPQHF
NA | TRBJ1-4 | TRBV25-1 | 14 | CASDPRGRNEKLFF
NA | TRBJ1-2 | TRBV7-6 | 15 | CASSGAPGHNYGYTF
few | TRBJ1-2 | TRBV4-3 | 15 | CASSLGQGASYGYTF
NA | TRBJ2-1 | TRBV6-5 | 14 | CASTYGTAFNEQFF
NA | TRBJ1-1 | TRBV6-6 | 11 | CASSSGQGAFF
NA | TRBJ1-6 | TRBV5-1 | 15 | CASSSQTRLNSPLHF
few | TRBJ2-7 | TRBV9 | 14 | CASSVASGSYEQYF
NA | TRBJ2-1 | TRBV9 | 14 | CASSVERWGNEQFF
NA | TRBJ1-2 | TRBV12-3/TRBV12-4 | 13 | CASSWGDNYGYTF